This TCR beta chain was captured by sequencing in a study of OX40 agonist ivuxolimab in advanced cancers. Sequencing was performed with immunoSEQ multiplex PCR; in TCRdb, only in-frame clones are kept and a portion is missing. The table records tens of thousands of clones, about nine tenths of them present only once. This clonotype was obtained from an adult with an advanced solid tumor such as melanoma, head and neck, liver or kidney cancer. Sequences were derived from CD4+ or CD8+ T cells sorted from blood, sampled in a trial of the OX40 agonist ivuxolimab.

This chain's CDR3 is CACLGTGFYEQYF. The CDR3, as DNA: TGTGCCTGCCTCGGGACAGGGTTCTACGAGCAGTACTTC. V gene TRBV30 combines with J gene TRBJ2-7; the match to TRBD1 covers 9 bases. With 6 bases clipped from V and 3 bases from J, the junction kept 6 bases outside the gene matches. CDR1 is GTSNPN and CDR2 is SVGIG in the germline V gene (reference sequence). The CDR3 runs 13 residues.